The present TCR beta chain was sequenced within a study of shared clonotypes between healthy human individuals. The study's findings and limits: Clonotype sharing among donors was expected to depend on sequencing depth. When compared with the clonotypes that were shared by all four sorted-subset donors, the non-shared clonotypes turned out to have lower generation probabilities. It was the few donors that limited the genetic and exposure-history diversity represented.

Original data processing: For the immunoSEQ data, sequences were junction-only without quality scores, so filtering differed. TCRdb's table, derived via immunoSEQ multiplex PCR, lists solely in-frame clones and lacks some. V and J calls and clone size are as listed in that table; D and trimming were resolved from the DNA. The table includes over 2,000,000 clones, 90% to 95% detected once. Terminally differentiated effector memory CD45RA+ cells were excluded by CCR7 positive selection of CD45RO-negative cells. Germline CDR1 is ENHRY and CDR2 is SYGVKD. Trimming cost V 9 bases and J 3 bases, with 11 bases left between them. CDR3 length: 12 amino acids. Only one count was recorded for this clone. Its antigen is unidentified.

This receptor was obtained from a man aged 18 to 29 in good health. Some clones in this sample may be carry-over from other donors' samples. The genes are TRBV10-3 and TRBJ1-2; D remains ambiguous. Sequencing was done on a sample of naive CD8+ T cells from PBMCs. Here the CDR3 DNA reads TGTGCCATTGGGTTATGGGACTATGGCTACACCTTC. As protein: CAIGLWDYGYTF.